These 8 T cell receptor beta chains were all obtained from the same sample, sequenced in a study of shared clonotypes between healthy human individuals. Generated by immunoSEQ multiplex PCR, the TCRdb table keeps only in-frame clones and is missing some. The repertoire holds about 2.3 million clones, 85% to 95% seen once, with 0.39% in the top ten. The source material was naive CD4+ T cells from PBMCs. The sample's subset: CD45RA+ positively selected. Source of these receptors: a man younger than 30 in good health. Some clones in this sample may be carry-over from other donors' samples.

V usage is TRBV7-6 and J usage is TRBJ2-3, with 9 positions matching TRBD2. V lost 9 bases to trimming and J lost 0 bases; unmatched junction nucleotides: 4. The CDR3 contains 14 residues. Germline CDR1 is SGHVS and CDR2 is FNYEAQ. The CDR3 DNA reads TGTGCCAGTAGCGGGAGTCCTAGCACAGATACGCAGTATTTT. Protein sequence: CASSGSPSTDTQYF.

This clone was observed a single time. The chain recombines TRBV7-9 with TRBJ2-3; 12 bases agree with TRBD2. The CDR3 extends over 16 amino acids. Germline CDR1 and CDR2: SEHNR and FQNEAQ (reference sequence). V lost 5 bases to trimming and J lost 5 bases; unmatched junction nucleotides: 8. CDR3 coding DNA: TGTGCCAGCAGCGCCTCTAGCGGGAGGGCCGAAGATACGCAGTATTTT. As protein: CASSASSGRAEDTQYF.

A word on this clone: In the same sample, other DNA sequences code for this CDR3. The J gene is TRBJ2-5, the V gene TRBV9; D call uncertain. Trimming left V 1 base short and J 5 bases short, with 3 bases between. Germline V lookup: CDR1 SGDLS, CDR2 YYNGEE. This CDR3 is built from 11 residues. CDR3 region: CASSVRETQYF. The CDR3 DNA reads as TGTGCCAGCAGCGTAAGGGAGACCCAGTACTTC.

The chain is built from TRBV7-2 and TRBJ2-1; no clear D. CDR1 and CDR2 (germline): SGHTA, FQGNSA. Trimming cost V 3 bases and J 8 bases, with 8 bases left between them. The CDR3 is made up of 12 amino acids. CDR3 bases: TGTGCCAGCAGCTTGTATAGCTATGAGCAGTTCTTC. Its protein product is CASSLYSYEQFF.

A remark on this clone: At the DNA level, this CDR3 is encoded by other sequences in the same sample as well. V is TRBV5-1 and J is TRBJ1-1; D unclear. V was pared by 0 bases and J by 1 base, with 4 bases between. CDR1 is SGHRS, CDR2 YFSETQ, per germline. The CDR3 spans 13 residues. CDR3 amino acids: CASSLARNTEAFF. The DNA for the CDR3 is TGCGCCAGCAGCTTGGCTCGGAACACTGAAGCTTTCTTT.

This chain connects TRBV9 to TRBJ2-3; D unclear. The CDR3 sequence is 15 residues long. Trimming took 4 bases from V and 0 from J, leaving 12 bases between them. The V gene's germline CDR1 is SGDLS and CDR2 YYNGEE. The CDR3 sequence: CASSPRAASTDTQYF. The CDR3 bases are TGTGCCAGCAGCCCCCGGGCAGCTAGCACAGATACGCAGTATTTT.

The chain uses TRBV4-3 and TRBJ2-3, with a weak D call TRBD2 (6 bases). The germline V gene has CDR1 LGHNA and CDR2 YSLEER. The CDR3 totals 17 residues. V gave up 4 bases and J gave up 5 bases, with 22 bases separating them. The chain's CDR3 is CASSRAVPGAEGDTQYF. Written as DNA, the CDR3 is TGCGCCAGCAGCCGGGCGGTACCGGGAGCGGAGGGAGATACGCAGTATTTT.

This clone has a single count. This chain uses TRBV5-6 with TRBJ2-7; maybe TRBD1 (6 bases). Trimming left V 4 bases short and J 3 bases short, with 14 bases between. The CDR3 contains 14 residues. Germline assignment: CDR1 SGHDT and CDR2 YYEEEE. The CDR3 protein is CASSLPGHNYEQYF. DNA for the CDR3: TGTGCCAGCAGCCTACCGGGACACAACTACGAGCAGTACTTC. Using reference TRBV5-6 and TRBJ2-7 for the parts outside the CDR3, the full variable domain is DAGVTQSPTHLIKTRGQQVTLRCSPKSGHDTVSWYQQALGQGPQFIFQYYEEEERQRGNFPDRFSGHQFPNYSSELNVNALLLGDSALYLCASSLPGHNYEQYFGPGTRLTVT.